This T cell receptor (beta chain) was captured by sequencing in a study of blood T cell repertoires in COVID-19. Study at large: There were acute and convalescent COVID-19 samples, and they came from the United States, Italy and Spain. The analysed material was cDNA or gDNA that came from T cells, B-cell-depleted T cells, or PBMCs.

Original processing notes: Reference gene primer amplification gave estimated nucleated cell counts. Profiled with immunoSEQ multiplex PCR; TCRdb holds only in-frame clones, not every one. The V and J calls and the clone size are those of that table, but D and trimming were determined from the DNA. In the table there are some 240,000 clones, approximately 80% of which are singletons. CDR1 MNHEY and CDR2 SVGEGT come from the germline V gene. The CDR3 extends over 15 amino acids. The V and J ends lost 5 bases and 0 bases respectively, with 11 bases between them. Source material: peripheral blood. The receptor's source is a woman aged 40 to 55 who had recovered from COVID-19. The chain is built from TRBV6-2 or TRBV6-3 and TRBJ1-5, with D hard to call. CDR3 in amino acids: CASSPGTYSNQPQHF. CDR3 sequence (DNA): TGTGCCAGCAGTCCAGGTACCTATAGCAATCAGCCCCAGCATTTT.